This passage covers 14 T cell receptor beta chains from one sample sequenced in a study of blood T cell repertoires in COVID-19. Assay used: immunoSEQ multiplex PCR; TCRdb lists only in-frame clones, some missing. The sample yields about 200,000 clones, approximately 90% seen once. The sequencing sample was made of peripheral blood. These receptors all come from a man aged 25 to 40 who had recovered from COVID-19.

Here the CDR3 reads CASSSGGEGDTQYF. CDR3 DNA: TGTGCCAGCAGCTCGGGGGGAGAGGGGGATACGCAGTATTTT. This sequence joins TRBV7-2 and TRBJ2-3, with TRBD2 matching 7 bases. The CDR3 is 14 amino acids. Looked up from germline, CDR1 is SGHTA and CDR2 is FQGNSA. Unmatched junction bases numbered 7, after V lost 4 bases and J lost 6 bases. Together with reference TRBV7-2 and TRBJ2-3, the CDR3 gives the full variable domain: GAGVSQSPSNKVTEKGKDVELRCDPISGHTALYWYRQSLGQGLEFLIYFQGNSAPDKSGLPSDRFSAERTGGSVSTLTIQRTQQEDSAVYLCASSSGGEGDTQYFGPGTRLTVL.

This sequence joins TRBV4-2 and TRBJ2-2; D might be TRBD1 (6 bases). Germline CDR1 reads LGHNA; CDR2 reads YNFKEQ. Deletions cut 0 bases from V and 7 bases from J, with 15 bases between. CDR3 length equals 16 residues. Here the CDR3 reads CASSQDRTASGGELFF. The DNA of the CDR3 is TGTGCCAGCAGCCAAGACAGGACAGCGTCTGGCGGGGAGCTGTTTTTT.

The rearrangement joins TRBV18 to TRBJ1-1, with 8 bases identical to TRBD1. The CDR3 consists of 18 residues. Germline trimming cut 1 base from V and 3 bases from J; bases unmatched to any gene: 13. The germline gives CDR1 KGHSH, CDR2 LQKENI. CDR3 amino acids: CASSPRAGGSGSYTEAFF. The CDR3 nucleotides are TGTGCCAGCTCACCACGTGCAGGGGGCTCTGGTTCATACACTGAAGCTTTCTTT.

J is TRBJ2-5 and V is TRBV4-2, with 7 bases that match TRBD1. This CDR3 contains 15 residues. Germline V CDR1 and CDR2: LGHNA, YNFKEQ. The trim removed 1 base at V and 3 bases at J, leaving 5 bases unmatched. In nucleotides, the CDR3 is TGTGCCAGCAGCCAAGGTCGGACAGGTGAAGAGACCCAGTACTTC. Amino acid sequence: CASSQGRTGEETQYF.

The chain uses TRBV18 and TRBJ2-5; TRBD2 matches at 13 bases. V lost 0 bases and J lost 2; bases outside the gene matches: 0. The CDR3 is 16 amino acids. Germline V gene data show CDR1 as KGHSH and CDR2 as LQKENI. The DNA for the CDR3 is TGTGCCAGCTCACCACCGGGACTAGCGGGGCAAGAGACCCAGTACTTC. As protein: CASSPPGLAGQETQYF.

This clone showed up just once. CDR3 bases: TGTGCCAGCAGCCAAGATGCAACCGGGGGGGGGAAACTGTTTTTT. It translates to CASSQDATGGGKLFF. The V and J genes are TRBV3-1 (or the pseudogene TRBV3-2) and TRBJ1-4, with a possible D match to TRBD1 (5 bases). This CDR3 region has 15 residues. V was pared by 0 bases and J by 11 bases, with 16 bases between. In germline, CDR1 is LGHDT, CDR2 YNNKEL (reference sequence).

Only one count was recorded for this clone. This rearrangement joins TRBV27 to TRBJ2-7, with D tentatively TRBD1 (6 bases). Germline assignment: CDR1 MNHEY and CDR2 SMNVEV (reference sequence). The V end lost 3 bases, the J end lost 3 bases, and 15 bases lay between the germline ends. CDR3 length: 15 residues. In DNA, the CDR3 is TGTGCCAGCAGTTTCGGCCACAGGGTCGACTACGAGCAGTACTTC. This translates into CASSFGHRVDYEQYF.

The chain carries TRBV12-3 or TRBV12-4 and TRBJ1-2; D is ambiguous. Trimming removed 7 bases from V and 7 bases from J, with 13 bases in between. This CDR3 spans 12 amino acids. This CDR3 is CASIGEGVGYTF. For the CDR3, the DNA is TGTGCCAGCATAGGCGAGGGAGTTGGCTACACCTTC.

The rearrangement links TRBV5-1 to TRBJ2-2; D perhaps matches TRBD2 (6 bases). Germline V gene lookup returns CDR1 SGHRS and CDR2 YFSETQ. The V and J ends lost 4 bases and 2 bases respectively, with 30 bases between them. The CDR3 covers 21 residues. CDR3 amino acids: CASSGLKKRDWGELNTGELFF. DNA for the CDR3: TGCGCCAGCAGCGGACTCAAAAAACGGGATTGGGGGGAATTAAACACCGGGGAGCTGTTTTTT.

The chain uses TRBV23-1 and TRBJ2-7, with no clear D. TRBV23-1 is noted as an ORF with a role that remains uncertain. CDR3 length: 17 residues. V dropped 8 bases and J dropped 3 bases, with 26 bases sitting between them. The CDR3 is CASSLADTRPSHYEQYF. In DNA, the CDR3 is TGCGCCAGCTCCCTTGCAGACACCCGACCAAGCCACTACGAGCAGTACTTC.

This rearrangement joins TRBV6-2 or TRBV6-3 to TRBJ1-1; 7 bases are shared with TRBD1. Germline CDR1 MNHEY, CDR2 SVGEGT. V dropped 5 bases and J dropped 4; count of bases not matched to a gene: 7. The CDR3 extends over 14 amino acids. This CDR3 reads CASSARGSSTEAFF. DNA of the CDR3: TGTGCCAGCAGTGCCAGGGGGTCAAGCACTGAAGCTTTCTTT.

J is TRBJ2-3 and V is TRBV29-1; 11 bases map to TRBD2. The CDR3 sequence is 15 residues long. In germline, CDR1 is SQVTM, CDR2 ANQGSEA. After removal of 6 bases from V and 3 bases from J, the junction contained 8 bases not matched to a gene. CDR3 residues: CSVTQTSGATDTQYF. CDR3 in DNA: TGCAGCGTCACACAGACTAGCGGGGCTACAGATACGCAGTATTTT.

For the CDR3, the DNA is TGTGCCAGCTTCGGACAGGGGGACTATGGCTACACCTTC. Its protein is CASFGQGDYGYTF. This chain links TRBV5-4 with TRBJ1-2, with 10 bases aligning to TRBD1. The CDR3 sequence is 13 residues long. The J segment lost 3 bases and the V segment lost 7 bases, leaving 3 bases of the junction unmatched. The germline CDR1 and CDR2 sequences are SGHNT and YYREEE (reference sequence).

V and J are TRBV4-3 and TRBJ1-5, with 8 bases matching TRBD1. From germline, CDR1 is LGHNA and CDR2 YSLEER. After removal of 4 bases from V and 5 bases from J, the junction contained 4 bases not matched to a gene. This CDR3 is built from 14 residues. CDR3 sequence: CASSLGTGHQPQHF. CDR3 bases: TGCGCCAGCAGCCTCGGGACAGGCCATCAGCCCCAGCATTTT.